This record concerns one T cell receptor (beta chain) sequence. These data are taken from a study of T cell changes during pregnancy in multiple sclerosis. Clones were sequenced by immunoSEQ multiplex PCR, and TCRdb holds only the in-frame ones, with some missing. The sample has 40,000 to 45,000 clones, around 89% seen once; the top ten hold 5.5% to 6%. Germline V gene sequence: CDR1 SEHNR, CDR2 FQNEAQ (reference sequence). Trimming pared 5 bases from V and 2 bases from J, leaving 18 bases between. The CDR3 length is 16 residues. The sequence came from a female donor in good health, enrolled as a control in a pregnancy study. Source: CD8+ T cells from peripheral blood mononuclear cells, taken after pregnancy. V and J are TRBV7-9 and TRBJ2-5, with D tentatively TRBD1 (6 bases). The CDR3 protein is CASSITMGHKQETQYF. The CDR3 DNA reads TGTGCCAGCAGCATAACAATGGGACACAAGCAAGAGACCCAGTACTTC.